This entry lists 9 T cell receptor beta chains sequenced from one sample in a study of blood T cell repertoires in COVID-19. Clones were sequenced by immunoSEQ multiplex PCR, and TCRdb holds only the in-frame ones, with some missing. The sample has approximately 200,000 clones; approximately 90% are singletons. The source material was PBMCs or T cells enriched from blood (not recorded which). The receptors here all came from a woman between 18 and 29 years old in a cohort exposed to, infected with or recovered from COVID-19 (not recorded which).

The chain recombines TRBV5-1 with TRBJ2-3, with 10 bases aligning to TRBD2. J gave up 5 bases and V 5 bases, and 11 bases lay outside the gene matches. CDR3 size: 16 residues. Germline V gene data show CDR1 as SGHRS and CDR2 as YFSETQ. CDR3: CASREQASGSGDTQYF. The CDR3 nucleotides are TGCGCCAGCAGAGAGCAGGCTAGCGGGAGTGGAGATACGCAGTATTTT. Using reference TRBV5-1 and TRBJ2-3 for the parts outside the CDR3, the full variable domain is KAGVTQTPRYLIKTRGQQVTLSCSPISGHRSVSWYQQTPGQGLQFLFEYFSETQRNKGNFPGRFSGRQFSNSRSEMNVSTLELGDSALYLCASREQASGSGDTQYFGPGTRLTVL.

The chain has TRBV27 and TRBJ2-7; 8 bases match TRBD1. The CDR3 is 17 amino acids. Trimming removed 8 bases from V and 1 base from J; junction bases left unmatched: 16. Germline V CDR1 and CDR2: MNHEY, SMNVEV (reference sequence). The CDR3: CASGSSLGQGLSYEQYF. The DNA of the CDR3 is TGTGCCAGCGGAAGCTCCCTAGGACAGGGCTTATCCTACGAGCAGTACTTC.

This clone has only one observation. The chain has TRBV10-3 and TRBJ2-3; the match to TRBD2 covers 7 bases. V trimming: 4 bases; J trimming: 3 bases; junction bases outside the gene matches: 7. CDR1 is ENHRY and CDR2 is SYGVKD in the germline V gene. This CDR3 is built from 15 residues. The CDR3 bases are TGTGCCATCAGTGCGGGAGCGGGATATACAGATACGCAGTATTTT. Translated: CAISAGAGYTDTQYF.

The chain recombines TRBV11-2 with TRBJ1-2; 9 bases are a match to TRBD1. The CDR3 sequence is 14 residues long. Germline-derived CDR1 and CDR2 are SGHAT and FQNNGV. J lost 3 bases, V lost 7 bases, and 6 bases had no gene match. CDR3 protein: CASKPGQGYYGYTF. As DNA, the CDR3 is TGTGCCAGCAAACCGGGACAGGGTTACTATGGCTACACCTTC.

The chain combines TRBV18 with TRBJ1-2; a possible D gene is TRBD1 (5 bases). In germline, CDR1 is KGHSH, CDR2 LQKENI. The CDR3 spans 14 residues. V was shortened by 4 bases and J by 2 bases, with 11 bases between the two germline ends. The CDR3 is CASSLQSGNYGYTF. The CDR3 coding sequence is TGTGCCAGCTCACTGCAATCAGGGAACTATGGCTACACCTTC.

The CDR3 protein is CATSDYRRGGSGELFF. DNA of the CDR3: TGTGCCACCAGTGATTACCGGCGGGGGGGCTCCGGGGAGCTGTTTTTT. V and J are TRBV24-1 and TRBJ2-2; 9 bases align to TRBD2. The germline CDR1 and CDR2 sequences are KGHDR and SFDVKD. The CDR3 spans 16 residues. The V segment lost 2 bases and the J segment 6 bases; nucleotides outside the gene matches: 6.

The chain has TRBV3-1 (or the pseudogene TRBV3-2) and TRBJ1-6; TRBD1 agrees at 7 bases. J lost 0 bases, V lost 8 bases, and 10 bases had no gene match. There are 17 residues in the CDR3. Germline V CDR1 and CDR2: LGHDT, YNNKEL (reference sequence). DNA of the CDR3: TGTGCCAGCTCACGACAGGGAGGAGTCTCCTATAATTCACCCCTCCACTTT. It translates to CASSRQGGVSYNSPLHF.

This rearrangement joins TRBV7-9 to TRBJ1-4, with 9 bases lining up with TRBD1. The CDR3 contains 15 residues. The J segment lost 2 bases and the V segment lost 10 bases, leaving 8 bases of the junction unmatched. The germline gives CDR1 SEHNR, CDR2 FQNEAQ (reference sequence). The chain's CDR3 is CAIGTGMLTNEKLFF. In nucleotides, the CDR3 is TGTGCCATCGGGACAGGGATGCTGACTAATGAAAAACTGTTTTTT.

This chain links TRBV5-1 with TRBJ1-2; no clear D. The CDR3 extends over 14 amino acids. The V gene lost 4 bases and the J gene lost 8 bases, with 18 bases spanning the gap. CDR1 is SGHRS, CDR2 YFSETQ, per germline. CDR3 protein: CASSQTGREGGYTF. DNA for the CDR3: TGCGCCAGCAGCCAAACCGGACGGGAAGGGGGCTACACCTTC.